The 5 T cell receptor beta chains reported below all come from one sample, sequenced in a study of T cell responses to AZD1222 COVID-19 vaccine. The data were produced by immunoSEQ multiplex PCR, yet TCRdb's version contains in-frame clones alone and is incomplete. The repertoire holds about 130,000 clones, with 88% as singletons. The source material was peripheral blood, sampled on day 0 of MenACWY control vaccination. The receptors stem from an adult in good health.

The rearrangement joins TRBV6-5 to TRBJ2-7; 8 bases match TRBD2. This CDR3 region has 13 residues. Trimming at V came to 8 bases and at J to 7 bases, leaving 10 bases not matched to a gene. The germline V gene encodes CDR1 MNHEY and CDR2 SVGAGI. The chain's CDR3 is CASGRAGGWEQYF. CDR3 in DNA: TGTGCCAGCGGTCGCGCGGGGGGTTGGGAGCAGTACTTC.

The CDR3 reads CASRVGGSYGYTF. CDR3 nucleotide sequence: TGTGCCAGCAGAGTGGGGGGTTCATATGGCTACACCTTC. J is TRBJ1-2 and V is TRBV6-5; perhaps TRBD1 as D (5 bases). Germline V gene data show CDR1 as MNHEY and CDR2 as SVGAGI. V was cut by 6 bases and J by 5 bases, with 13 bases left in between. The CDR3 is made up of 13 amino acids.

The chain links TRBV19 to TRBJ2-7, with TRBD1 matching over 7 bases. The CDR3 loop spans 13 amino acids. Germline-derived CDR1 and CDR2 are LNHDA and SQIVND (reference sequence). V lost 8 bases, J lost 4 bases, and 8 bases stayed unmatched. The CDR3 is CASSEDRRYEQYF. CDR3 DNA: TGTGCCAGTTCGGAGGACAGGAGGTACGAGCAGTACTTC.

The V gene is TRBV28, the J gene TRBJ2-7, with 9 bases fitting TRBD1. The V gene end was trimmed by 6 bases and the J gene end by 6 bases; junction bases not matched to a gene: 24. Germline CDR1 MDHEN, CDR2 SYDVKM. This CDR3 has 19 amino acids. CDR3 coding DNA: TGTGCCAGCAGCCCGTTGGACAGGGGATTCGGGACGAGACAGGGCGAGCAGTACTTC. Protein product: CASSPLDRGFGTRQGEQYF.

V gene TRBV20-1 combines with J gene TRBJ1-1, with a tentative D call TRBD1 (5 bases). This CDR3 is 10 amino acids long. Germline-derived CDR1 and CDR2 are DFQATT and SNEGSKA (reference sequence). The V end lost 6 bases, the J end lost 11 bases, and 13 bases lay between the germline ends. In DNA form, the CDR3 reads TGCAGTGCCCGGGAGGAGGGGGCTTTCTTT. Its translation is CSAREEGAFF.